Listed below are T cell receptor beta chains from one sample, sequenced in a study of cytomegalovirus exposure and HLA in healthy donors. Assay: immunoSEQ multiplex PCR; the TCRdb copy retains only in-frame clones and omits some. Of 66,000 or so clones listed, approximately 96% were seen once; the top ten hold around 1.6%. Sample: PBMCs. These receptors all stem from a woman in her late teens or twenties in good health and CMV-seropositive. Each CDR3 is given with its conserved first and last residue. Fields, in order: V gene, J gene, D gene, clone size, CDR3 DNA, CDR3 protein. D genes are given only for firm matches. Not every row has a clone size; where given, it reads once, few, many or a size class.

TRBV6-1	TRBJ2-1	.	.	TGTGCCAGCAGTGTTGAGACAGAACGTTACAATGAGCAGTTCTTC	CASSVETERYNEQFF
TRBV28	TRBJ2-1	.	.	TGTGCCAGCAGCCCCGGTCTGGGGGCGGCTGAGCAGTTCTTC	CASSPGLGAAEQFF
TRBV7-9	TRBJ2-7	.	.	TGTGCCAGCAGCCCCTGGACTTCCTACGAGCAGTACTTC	CASSPWTSYEQYF
TRBV7-9	TRBJ1-3	.	.	TGTGCCAGCAGCGGAGGGGATAGCTCTGGAAACACCATATATTTT	CASSGGDSSGNTIYF
TRBV10-3	TRBJ2-7	.	once	TGTGCCATCAGTGAGATGGGAGCCTACGAGCAGTACTTC	CAISEMGAYEQYF
TRBV10-3	TRBJ1-2	.	.	TGTGCCATCAGTGACTCAGCGGGTTGGGTTAACTATGGCTACACCTTC	CAISDSAGWVNYGYTF
TRBV28	TRBJ2-7	.	once	TGTGCCAGCAGGATAACAGGCTCCTACGAGCAGTACTTC	CASRITGSYEQYF
TRBV7-9	TRBJ1-1	.	.	TGTGCCAGCAGCCCAGATCAGACTCTCGGAGCTTTCTTT	CASSPDQTLGAFF
TRBV7-2	TRBJ1-1	TRBD1	.	TGTGCCAGCAGCTCCCGGACAGGTTTGACGAACACTGAAGCTTTCTTT	CASSSRTGLTNTEAFF
TRBV6-1	TRBJ1-1	TRBD1	.	TGTGCCAGCAAAATTGGACAGGGGGACACTGAAGCTTTCTTT	CASKIGQGDTEAFF
TRBV6-1	TRBJ1-5	TRBD1	.	TGTGCCAGCAGTGCGGACCGGGACAGGGATAGCAATCAGCCCCAGCATTTT	CASSADRDRDSNQPQHF
TRBV27	TRBJ1-1	.	.	TGTGCCAGCAGTTTGGCCAGGCTGAACACTGAAGCTTTCTTT	CASSLARLNTEAFF
TRBV2	TRBJ1-1	.	.	TGTGCCAGCATACAGGGAACTGAAGCTTTCTTT	CASIQGTEAFF
TRBV6-1	TRBJ2-2	.	.	TGTGCCAGCAGGCCCGCGCAGGGAAGAGCCGGGGAGCTGTTTTTT	CASRPAQGRAGELFF
TRBV10-1	TRBJ2-1	TRBD2	.	TGCGCCAGCAGCCCGACTAGCGGGAGACAAACCTACAATGAGCAGTTCTTC	CASSPTSGRQTYNEQFF